The rows below give T cell receptor beta chains drawn from one sample of a study of cytomegalovirus exposure and HLA in healthy donors. Here immunoSEQ multiplex PCR was the method, and the copy in TCRdb shows in-frame clones only, minus some. In total, the table holds tens of thousands of clones. Sequencing used PBMCs. The receptors originated from a man in his forties in good health and CMV-seronegative. CDR3s include the opening cysteine and the closing phenylalanine or tryptophan. The D gene is left open where the match is weak.

v_call: TRBV5-1
j_call: TRBJ2-7
d_call: .
cdr3_length: 13
cdr3_nt: TGCGCCAGCAGCTTGACACAGGCCTACGAGCAGTACTTC
cdr3_aa: CASSLTQAYEQYF

v_call: TRBV6-5
j_call: TRBJ2-1
d_call: TRBD2
cdr3_length: 16
cdr3_nt: TGTGCCAGCAGTTACGGGGCGGGGGGGCCTCGGGATGAGCAGTTCTTC
cdr3_aa: CASSYGAGGPRDEQFF

v_call: TRBV5-1
j_call: TRBJ2-3
d_call: .
cdr3_length: 17
cdr3_nt: TGCGCCAGCAGCTTGGGAGGGGGGGCGACTAGCACAGATACGCAGTATTTT
cdr3_aa: CASSLGGGATSTDTQYF

v_call: TRBV7-9
j_call: TRBJ2-5
d_call: TRBD2
cdr3_length: 12
cdr3_nt: TGTGCCAGCAGCGGGCGGGGGGAGACCCAGTACTTC
cdr3_aa: CASSGRGETQYF

v_call: TRBV5-1
j_call: TRBJ1-1
d_call: .
cdr3_length: 13
cdr3_nt: TGCGCCAGCAGGTCCCAGATGAACACTGAAGCTTTCTTT
cdr3_aa: CASRSQMNTEAFF

v_call: TRBV29-1
j_call: TRBJ1-4
d_call: TRBD1
cdr3_length: 14
cdr3_nt: TGCAGCGTTATCGGGGTTGGGACAGGGGAGAAACTGTTTTTT
cdr3_aa: CSVIGVGTGEKLFF

v_call: TRBV7-8
j_call: TRBJ1-6
d_call: .
cdr3_length: 18
cdr3_nt: TGTGCCAGCAGCTTCCAGAATATGGCAGGGGCTTCTAATTCACCCCTCCACTTT
cdr3_aa: CASSFQNMAGASNSPLHF

v_call: TRBV27
j_call: TRBJ2-1
d_call: .
cdr3_length: 16
cdr3_nt: TGTGCCAGCAGTCCGAACACGCAAGGGGCCTGGGATGAGCAGTTCTTC
cdr3_aa: CASSPNTQGAWDEQFF

v_call: TRBV7-9
j_call: TRBJ1-1
d_call: .
cdr3_length: 13
cdr3_nt: TGTGCCAGCAGCTTCTCGACAAACACTGAAGCTTTCTTT
cdr3_aa: CASSFSTNTEAFF

v_call: TRBV7-2
j_call: TRBJ1-1
d_call: TRBD1
cdr3_length: 15
cdr3_nt: TGTGCCAGCAGCTCCATGGGGGGACAGGGGTCTGAAGCTTTCTTT
cdr3_aa: CASSSMGGQGSEAFF

v_call: TRBV6-1
j_call: TRBJ1-5
d_call: .
cdr3_length: 14
cdr3_nt: TGTGCCAGCAGTACAGGGAGGGAAGGTCAGCCCCAGCATTTT
cdr3_aa: CASSTGREGQPQHF

v_call: TRBV9
j_call: TRBJ1-1
d_call: TRBD1
cdr3_length: 13
cdr3_nt: TGTGCCAGCAGCGGACAGGGAAACACTGAAGCTTTCTTT
cdr3_aa: CASSGQGNTEAFF

v_call: TRBV10-3
j_call: TRBJ2-3
d_call: TRBD2
cdr3_length: 15
cdr3_nt: TGTGCCATCAGTCCCACTAGCGGGGCGACAGATACGCAGTATTTT
cdr3_aa: CAISPTSGATDTQYF

v_call: TRBV7-7
j_call: TRBJ2-5
d_call: TRBD1
cdr3_length: 15
cdr3_nt: TGTGCTAGCAGCTTAGACAGGGGGCTAGGCGGGACCCAGTACTTC
cdr3_aa: CASSLDRGLGGTQYF

v_call: TRBV28
j_call: TRBJ2-7
d_call: TRBD1
cdr3_length: 12
cdr3_nt: TGTGCCACTGACAGGGGAACCTACGAGCAGTACTTC
cdr3_aa: CATDRGTYEQYF

v_call: TRBV6-5
j_call: TRBJ2-2
d_call: TRBD1
cdr3_length: 13
cdr3_nt: TGTGCCAGCAACAAGGGGGCGACCGGGGAGCTGTTTTTT
cdr3_aa: CASNKGATGELFF

v_call: TRBV10-3
j_call: TRBJ1-2
d_call: TRBD1
cdr3_length: 16
cdr3_nt: TGTGCCATCAGTGAAACCGGGACAGGGGGCGTCTATGGCTACACCTTC
cdr3_aa: CAISETGTGGVYGYTF

v_call: TRBV10-1
j_call: TRBJ2-6
d_call: .
cdr3_length: 15
cdr3_nt: TGCGCCAGCATTGACGGGAGCTCTGGGGCCAACGTCCTGACTTTC
cdr3_aa: CASIDGSSGANVLTF

v_call: TRBV10-3
j_call: TRBJ1-6
d_call: TRBD1
cdr3_length: 18
cdr3_nt: TGTGCCACCTCTCCCCGTAGAACCGGGACAGACTATAATTCACCCCTCCACTTT
cdr3_aa: CATSPRRTGTDYNSPLHF

v_call: TRBV19
j_call: TRBJ1-5
d_call: .
cdr3_length: 14
cdr3_nt: TGTGCCAGTAGGCGGTTACAGGACAATCAGCCCCAGCATTTT
cdr3_aa: CASRRLQDNQPQHF

v_call: TRBV27
j_call: TRBJ1-4
d_call: TRBD1
cdr3_length: 17
cdr3_nt: TGTGCCAGCAGGGACAGGGGTAGGATGTTGACTAATGAAAAACTGTTTTTT
cdr3_aa: CASRDRGRMLTNEKLFF

v_call: TRBV28
j_call: TRBJ2-6
d_call: .
cdr3_length: 16
cdr3_nt: TGTGCCAGCAGTTTCTACACAGGCGGTGGGGCCAACGTCCTGACTTTC
cdr3_aa: CASSFYTGGGANVLTF

v_call: TRBV6-1
j_call: TRBJ1-5
d_call: .
cdr3_length: 15
cdr3_nt: TGTGCCAGCACGAGTGGTCGGCAGGGCAATCAGCCCCAGCATTTT
cdr3_aa: CASTSGRQGNQPQHF

v_call: TRBV9
j_call: TRBJ1-4
d_call: TRBD1
cdr3_length: 13
cdr3_nt: TGTGCCAGCAGCGCGGGACAGCCTGAAAAACTGTTTTTT
cdr3_aa: CASSAGQPEKLFF

v_call: TRBV19
j_call: TRBJ2-7
d_call: TRBD1
cdr3_length: 15
cdr3_nt: TGTGCCAGTAGTCTTGAACAGGGGGCGACCTACGAGCAGTACTTC
cdr3_aa: CASSLEQGATYEQYF

v_call: TRBV18
j_call: TRBJ2-7
d_call: TRBD2
cdr3_length: 16
cdr3_nt: TGTGCCAGCTCACCAGCGGCGGGAGGGACCTCCTACGAGCAGTACTTC
cdr3_aa: CASSPAAGGTSYEQYF

v_call: TRBV4-1
j_call: TRBJ2-1
d_call: TRBD2
cdr3_length: 16
cdr3_nt: TGCGCCAGCAGCCAAGATCCTAGCGGCGAATACAATGAGCAGTTCTTC
cdr3_aa: CASSQDPSGEYNEQFF

v_call: TRBV9
j_call: TRBJ1-3
d_call: .
cdr3_length: 18
cdr3_nt: TGTGCCAGCAGCCCGAACCTCCCAGGCCTGATCTCTGGAAACACCATATATTTT
cdr3_aa: CASSPNLPGLISGNTIYF

v_call: TRBV30
j_call: TRBJ2-1
d_call: TRBD2
cdr3_length: 16
cdr3_nt: TGTGCCTGGAGTAAGCGGACTAGCGGGTCCTACAATGAGCAGTTCTTC
cdr3_aa: CAWSKRTSGSYNEQFF

v_call: TRBV7-3
j_call: TRBJ2-1
d_call: TRBD2
cdr3_length: 15
cdr3_nt: TGTGCCAGCAGAGAGAGGAGCGGGGGTCGCAATGAGCAGTTCTTC
cdr3_aa: CASRERSGGRNEQFF

v_call: TRBV20-1
j_call: TRBJ1-4
d_call: .
cdr3_length: 11
cdr3_nt: TGCAGCGTGAGGGTGGGAGAAAAACTGTTTTTT
cdr3_aa: CSVRVGEKLFF

v_call: TRBV28
j_call: TRBJ2-3
d_call: TRBD1
cdr3_length: 16
cdr3_nt: TGTGCCAGCAACGCGCTGCAGGGGGCCAACACAGATACGCAGTATTTT
cdr3_aa: CASNALQGANTDTQYF

v_call: TRBV30
j_call: TRBJ1-4
d_call: TRBD1
cdr3_length: 14
cdr3_nt: TGTGCCTGGAGTCGCCGTAGACAGGGTGAAAAACTGTTTTTT
cdr3_aa: CAWSRRRQGEKLFF

v_call: TRBV6-1
j_call: TRBJ1-6
d_call: TRBD1
cdr3_length: 13
cdr3_nt: TGTGCCAGCCAGGGGACAGGGAATTCACCCCTCCACTTT
cdr3_aa: CASQGTGNSPLHF

v_call: TRBV5-1
j_call: TRBJ2-1
d_call: TRBD1
cdr3_length: 17
cdr3_nt: TGCGCCAGCAGCTTTGGTCCGGGACAGGGGATCAACAATGAGCAGTTCTTC
cdr3_aa: CASSFGPGQGINNEQFF

v_call: TRBV4-1
j_call: TRBJ1-3
d_call: .
cdr3_length: 14
cdr3_nt: TGCGCCAGCAGCCGGGACAACCGGGCTACCACCATATATTTT
cdr3_aa: CASSRDNRATTIYF